The clone carrying this T cell receptor beta chain showed up just once. This sample was included in a study of control samples from healthy donors and cancer patients. CDR1 is SQVTM and CDR2 is ANQGSEA in the germline V gene. The V end lost 2 bases, the J end lost 7 bases, and 12 bases lay between the germline ends. The CDR3 spans 12 residues. Some clones are missing from TCRdb's copy, which holds only in-frame ones; the method was immunoSEQ multiplex PCR. The data contain fewer than 150,000 clones, about nine tenths of them seen just once; the ten biggest clones take up 2% to 2.5%. This chain connects TRBV29-1 to TRBJ2-7; D assignment may be TRBD1 or TRBD2 (6 bases each). The clonotype was recovered from a man between 18 and 35 years old in good health. The sequenced material came from blood. The CDR3 region is CSVETGGREQYV. CDR3 DNA sequence: TGCAGCGTTGAAACTGGGGGGCGGGAGCAGTACGTC.